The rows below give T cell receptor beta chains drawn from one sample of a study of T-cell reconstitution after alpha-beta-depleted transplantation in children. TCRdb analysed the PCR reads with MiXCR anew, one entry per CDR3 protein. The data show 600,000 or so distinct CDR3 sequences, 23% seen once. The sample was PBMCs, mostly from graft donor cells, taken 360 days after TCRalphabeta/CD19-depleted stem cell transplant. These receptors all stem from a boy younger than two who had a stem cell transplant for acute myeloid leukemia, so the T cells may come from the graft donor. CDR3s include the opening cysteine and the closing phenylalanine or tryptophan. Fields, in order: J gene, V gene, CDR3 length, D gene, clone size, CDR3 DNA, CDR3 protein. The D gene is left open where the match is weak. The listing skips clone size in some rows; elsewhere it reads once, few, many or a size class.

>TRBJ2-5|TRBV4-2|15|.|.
TGTGCCAGCAGCCAAGACCCTACTAGTCCTGAGACCCAGTACTTC
CASSQDPTSPETQYF
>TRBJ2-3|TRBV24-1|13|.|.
TGTGCCACCCGGGACACCTACACAGATACGCAGTATTTT
CATRDTYTDTQYF
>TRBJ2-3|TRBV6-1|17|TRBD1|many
TGTGCCAGCAGTCAAACGGACAGGGGGTTGGTCACAGATACGCAGTATTTT
CASSQTDRGLVTDTQYF
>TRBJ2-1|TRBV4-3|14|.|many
TGCGCCAGCAGCCAAGAAAAAATGGCAGGCACCAAGTTCTTC
CASSQEKMAGTKFF
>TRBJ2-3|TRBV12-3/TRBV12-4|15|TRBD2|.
TGTGCCAGCACTCGTCAGCGGGGGGTCACAGATACGCAGTATTTT
CASTRQRGVTDTQYF
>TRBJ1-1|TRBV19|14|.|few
TGTGCCAGTAGTATAGTACCGGAAGTCACTGAAGCTTTCTTT
CASSIVPEVTEAFF
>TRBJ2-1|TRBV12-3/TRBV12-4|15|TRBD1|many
TGTGCCAGCAGAAGGACAGGGGTAAGCTACAATGAGCAGTTCTTC
CASRRTGVSYNEQFF
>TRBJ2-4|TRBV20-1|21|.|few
TGCAGTGCTCCCGGGGTGTTCGGCGGCAGAGTAACATCCTTAGCCAAAAACATTCAGTACTTC
CSAPGVFGGRVTSLAKNIQYF
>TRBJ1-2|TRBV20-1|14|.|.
TGCAGTGCTAGAGACCAAACAGGGATAAATGGCTACACCTTC
CSARDQTGINGYTF
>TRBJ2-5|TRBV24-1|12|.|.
TGTGCCACCAGTGATTTCGCCGAGACCCAGTACTTC
CATSDFAETQYF
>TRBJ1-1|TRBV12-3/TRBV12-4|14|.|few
TGTGCCAGCAGCCTCCGAGGCGCCAGCACTGAAGCTTTCTTT
CASSLRGASTEAFF
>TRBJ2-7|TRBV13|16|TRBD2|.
TGTGCCAGCAGTCCGCCTAGCGGGGATCACTCCTACAAGCAGTACTTC
CASSPPSGDHSYKQYF
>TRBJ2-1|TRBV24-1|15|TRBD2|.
TGTGCCACCAGTGAGGTAGCGGGGGGGTTGAATGAGCAGTTCTTC
CATSEVAGGLNEQFF
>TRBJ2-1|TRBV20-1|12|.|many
TGCGGCTTTAGAGGGAATGCTGGTGAGCAGTTCTTC
CGFRGNAGEQFF
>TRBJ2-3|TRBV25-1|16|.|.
TGTGCCAGCAGTGAATTGGGCACAGGGTCGGTGGATACGCAGTATTTT
CASSELGTGSVDTQYF
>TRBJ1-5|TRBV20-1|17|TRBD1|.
TGCAGTGCTAGAGACCGGACAGGGGTTTATAGCAATCAGCCCCAGCATTTT
CSARDRTGVYSNQPQHF
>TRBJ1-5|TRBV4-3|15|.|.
TGCGCCAGCAGCCAAGATTTAACAGTAGATCAGCCCCAGCATTTT
CASSQDLTVDQPQHF
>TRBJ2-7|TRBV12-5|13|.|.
TGTGCTAGTGGGCCCCAGGGTTCCTACGAGCAGTACTTC
CASGPQGSYEQYF
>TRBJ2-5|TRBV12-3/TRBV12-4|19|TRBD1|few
TGTGCCAGCAGTTCAAGGACAGGGGGTACATCCTTGGAAGAGGAGACCCAGTACTTC
CASSSRTGGTSLEEETQYF
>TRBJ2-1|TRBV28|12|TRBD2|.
TGTGCCAGCAGTTTATTCGGGAGGGGGCAGTTCTTC
CASSLFGRGQFF
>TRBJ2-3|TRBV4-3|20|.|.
TGCGCCAGCAGCCAAGGATCCGTTGCGGGGGCGGCCAGGTTTGCAGATACGCAGTATTTT
CASSQGSVAGAARFADTQYF
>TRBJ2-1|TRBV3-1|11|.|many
TGTGCCAGCAGTACCAGATATGAGCAGTTCTTC
CASSTRYEQFF
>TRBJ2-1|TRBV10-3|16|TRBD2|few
TGTGCCATCAGTGAGTCGGGACTAGCGTTTTCGAATGAGCAGTTCTTC
CAISESGLAFSNEQFF
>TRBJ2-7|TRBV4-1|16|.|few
TGCGCCAGCAGCCAAGATAACGCGGGGATGGGCTACGAGCAGTACTTC
CASSQDNAGMGYEQYF
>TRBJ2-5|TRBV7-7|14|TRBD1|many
TGTGCCAGCAGCTTCGACAGGGGGCACGAGACCCAGTACTTC
CASSFDRGHETQYF
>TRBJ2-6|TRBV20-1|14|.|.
TGCAGTGCTACGGACCGCTCTGGGGCCAACGTCCTGACTTTC
CSATDRSGANVLTF
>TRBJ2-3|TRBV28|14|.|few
TGTGCCAGCAGCCCAAGGAGGGAGACAGATACGCAGTATTTT
CASSPRRETDTQYF
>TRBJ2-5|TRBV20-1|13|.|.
TGCAGTGCTAGCCAGGGGGGCCTAGAGACCCAGTACTTC
CSASQGGLETQYF
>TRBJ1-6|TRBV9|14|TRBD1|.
TGTGCCCCAAAATGGGACAGCGTAAATTCACCCCTCCACTTT
CAPKWDSVNSPLHF
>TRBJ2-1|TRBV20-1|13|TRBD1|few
TGCAGTGCTCCGGACAGGGTCGGCAATGAGCAGTTCTTC
CSAPDRVGNEQFF
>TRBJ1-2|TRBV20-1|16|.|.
TGCAGTGCTAGAATCCCCCAGGTCTCGGCCAACTATGGCTACACCTTC
CSARIPQVSANYGYTF
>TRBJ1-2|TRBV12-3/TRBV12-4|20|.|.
TGTGCCAGCAGTTTAGCGGGGGGGGTGCCTCAACCCCTAGCTAACTATGGCTACACCTTC
CASSLAGGVPQPLANYGYTF
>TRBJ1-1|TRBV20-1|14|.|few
TGCAGTGCTAGTTCCCAGGGGAGTCGCACTGAAGCTTTCTTT
CSASSQGSRTEAFF
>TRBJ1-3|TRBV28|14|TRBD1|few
TGTGCCAGCAGTTTCGGACAGGGCAGCAACACCATATATTTT
CASSFGQGSNTIYF
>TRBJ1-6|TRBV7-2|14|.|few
TGTGCCAGCAGCCCCTCCGGACGTGCCCAGTCTCTCCACTTT
CASSPSGRAQSLHF
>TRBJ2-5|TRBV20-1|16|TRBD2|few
TGCAGTGCTAGAGATCGGCTAGCGGGGCACCAAGAGACCCAGTACTTC
CSARDRLAGHQETQYF
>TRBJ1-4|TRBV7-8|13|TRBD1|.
TGTGCCAGCAGCTTAACGACAGGGGCGGGAGTGTTTTTT
CASSLTTGAGVFF
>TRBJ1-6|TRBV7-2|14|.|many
TGTGCCAGCAGCCTAGCCCCATGGACTTCACCCCTCCACTTT
CASSLAPWTSPLHF
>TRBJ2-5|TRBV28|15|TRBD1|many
TGTGCCAGCAGTACCCTCGACAGGGGCGGGGAGACCCAGTACTTC
CASSTLDRGGETQYF
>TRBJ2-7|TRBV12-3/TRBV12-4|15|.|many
TGTGCCAGCAGTTTTCCCTTTAACGGTGGATACGAGCAGTACTTC
CASSFPFNGGYEQYF
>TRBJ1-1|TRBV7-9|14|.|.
TGTGCCAGCAGCACACGACAGGCTAACACTGAAGCTTTCTTT
CASSTRQANTEAFF
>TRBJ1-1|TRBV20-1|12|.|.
TGCAGTGCTATCGACCCGAACACTGAAGCTTTCTTT
CSAIDPNTEAFF
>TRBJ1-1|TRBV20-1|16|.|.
TGCAGTTTCGAACCAACCGCGGGGGGGAAGAACACTGAAGCTTTCTTT
CSFEPTAGGKNTEAFF
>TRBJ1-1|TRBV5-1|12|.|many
TGCGCCAGCAGCCACAGGGCGGATGAAGCTTTCTTT
CASSHRADEAFF
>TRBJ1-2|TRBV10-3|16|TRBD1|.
TGTGCCATCGGCCAGCCCGCGGGACAGGGTTATCGGGGCTACACCTTC
CAIGQPAGQGYRGYTF
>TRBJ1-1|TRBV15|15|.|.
TGTGCCACCAGCATACGACCCCCTTTTGGCGCTGAAGCTTTCTTT
CATSIRPPFGAEAFF
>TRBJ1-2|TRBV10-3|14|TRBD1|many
TGTGCCATCAGTGGGACAGGTCTGGACTATGGCTACACCTTC
CAISGTGLDYGYTF
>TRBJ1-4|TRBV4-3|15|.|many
TGCGCCAGCAGCCAAGGGACATTCGCTGGGGAAAAACTGTTTTTT
CASSQGTFAGEKLFF
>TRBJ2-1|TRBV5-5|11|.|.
TGTGCCAGCAGCCCCGGGTGGGAGCAGTTCTTC
CASSPGWEQFF
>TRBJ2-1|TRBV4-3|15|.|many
TGCGCCAGCAGCCCTTCCCCGGGCGGGATTAATGAGCAGTTCTTC
CASSPSPGGINEQFF
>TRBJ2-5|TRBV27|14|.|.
TGTGCCAGCAGTTCCTTAGGGCCCCAAGAGACCCAGTACTTC
CASSSLGPQETQYF
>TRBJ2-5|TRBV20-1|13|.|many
TGCAGTGCTAGGGTTCGGGGCGAAGAGACCCAGTACTTC
CSARVRGEETQYF
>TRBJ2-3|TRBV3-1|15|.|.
TGTGCCAGCAGCCATGTGGGTCGAGCTACAGATACGCAGTATTTT
CASSHVGRATDTQYF
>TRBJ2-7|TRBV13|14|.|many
TGTGCCAGCAGCTTAGGGGACTGTGCCTACGAGCAGTACTTC
CASSLGDCAYEQYF
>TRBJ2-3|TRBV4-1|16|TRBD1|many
TGCGCCAGCAGCCAAGAAGGACAGGGGTCAACAGATACGCAGTATTTT
CASSQEGQGSTDTQYF